This is a list of T cell receptor beta chains from one sample in a study of Graves' ophthalmopathy and Graves' hyperthyroidism. TCRdb redid the calling of the multiplex PCR reads with MiXCR, one entry per CDR3 protein. The sample holds approximately 640,000 distinct CDR3 sequences, over 40% seen once. Input material: peripheral blood. These receptors were collected from an adult man with Graves' ophthalmopathy. Both conserved end residues are part of each CDR3. The D gene is left open where the match is weak. Size tells how often a clone was seen (once, few, many) or the class of an expanded clone, and some rows leave it out.

V	J	D	size	DNA	CDR3
TRBV10-3	TRBJ1-6	-	many	TGTGCCATCAGTGAAGGGGGTGATTCACCCCTCCACTTT	CAISEGGDSPLHF
TRBV25-1	TRBJ1-4	TRBD1	-	TGTGCCAGCAGTGGGAGGACAGGGATGGGGAATGAAAAACTGTTTTTT	CASSGRTGMGNEKLFF
TRBV5-1	TRBJ2-2	-	few	TGCGCCAGCAGCTTTCTGAACACCGGGGAGCTGTTTTTT	CASSFLNTGELFF
TRBV11-1	TRBJ2-5	-	many	TGTGCCAGCAGCTTAAGACCTCAGGGGACCCAGTACTTC	CASSLRPQGTQYF
TRBV2	TRBJ1-6	-	many	TGTGCCTCGATTCGGGGCCCCCTCAATAATTCACCCCTCCACTTT	CASIRGPLNNSPLHF
TRBV7-9	TRBJ1-1	TRBD1	many	TGTGCCAGCTTGACAGGGGATACGAACACTGAAGCTTTCTTT	CASLTGDTNTEAFF
TRBV7-9	TRBJ1-5	-	-	TGTGCCAGCAGCAAGGGGGTTGATCAGCCCCAGCATTTT	CASSKGVDQPQHF
TRBV2	TRBJ2-5	TRBD2	-	TGTGCCAGCAGTTCCGGGACTAGCGGGGGCGAGACCCAGTACTTC	CASSSGTSGGETQYF
TRBV10-2	TRBJ1-3	-	-	TGCGCCAGCAGTCAAACAACAGCCTACTCTGGAAACACCATATATTTT	CASSQTTAYSGNTIYF
TRBV7-2	TRBJ1-2	-	-	TGTGCCAGCAGCACCGGACAGAATGGCTACACCTTC	CASSTGQNGYTF
TRBV7-8	TRBJ2-7	TRBD1	-	TGTGCCAGCAGCTCTGGGACAGGTGACAATGAGCAGTACTTC	CASSSGTGDNEQYF
TRBV19	TRBJ2-2	-	few	TGTGCCTGGACAGAACAGGGTGCCGGGGAGCTGTTTTTT	CAWTEQGAGELFF
TRBV11-3	TRBJ2-7	TRBD2	few	TGTGCCAGCAGCTTAAACGGGGGGGTCTACGAGCAGTACTTC	CASSLNGGVYEQYF
TRBV7-6	TRBJ2-5	-	many	TGTGCCAGCAGCTTAGTGGAAGCAAGGCAAGAGACCCAGTACTTC	CASSLVEARQETQYF
TRBV7-9	TRBJ2-1	-	once	TGTGCCAGCAGCTTAGGTTTAGGCAATGAGCAGTTCTTC	CASSLGLGNEQFF
TRBV10-3	TRBJ2-5	-	-	TGTGCCATCAGTGAGGGACCGGGACAGTACTTC	CAISEGPGQYF
TRBV5-8	TRBJ1-5	TRBD1	many	TGTGCCAGGGACAGGTGGGTAGACCAGCCCCAGCATTTT	CARDRWVDQPQHF
TRBV12-3/TRBV12-4	TRBJ2-5	TRBD1	many	TGTGCCAGCAGACGGGACAGGGGATCTGGAGAGACCCAGTACTTC	CASRRDRGSGETQYF
TRBV7-8	TRBJ2-2	-	-	TGTGCCAGCAGCTTTGGGGCCGGAATCGGGGAGCTGTTTTTT	CASSFGAGIGELFF
TRBV19	TRBJ2-7	-	few	TGTGCCAGTTCGACGACAGCCCTCTACGAGCAGTACTTC	CASSTTALYEQYF
TRBV6-6	TRBJ1-2	TRBD1	many	TGTGCCAGCAGCGTACAGGGGCGGGATGGCTACACCTTC	CASSVQGRDGYTF
TRBV7-3	TRBJ2-7	TRBD2	many	TGTGCCAGCAGCCTCCGGGGGGACTACGAGCAGTACTTC	CASSLRGDYEQYF
TRBV29-1	TRBJ1-2	TRBD1	-	TGCAGCGTTGGACAGGGAGTGGACTATGGCTACACCTTC	CSVGQGVDYGYTF
TRBV12-5	TRBJ2-7	TRBD2	few	TGTGCTAGTGGTTTGGTACTTAGCGGGAGTGTCTACGAGCAGTACTTC	CASGLVLSGSVYEQYF
TRBV7-9	TRBJ2-7	-	many	TGTGCCAGCAGCTCCGGGGGTCAGTCCATCCACGAGCAGTACTTC	CASSSGGQSIHEQYF
TRBV20-1	TRBJ2-5	TRBD2	-	TGCAGTGCCACCCCCGGACTAGCGAGCCAGTACTTC	CSATPGLASQYF
TRBV7-8	TRBJ2-7	TRBD1	many	TGTGCCAGCAGCCAAGCCGGGACAGGGGAATACGAGCAGTACTTC	CASSQAGTGEYEQYF
TRBV7-3	TRBJ2-1	TRBD2	few	TGTGCCAGCAGCTTAGGCCCGGCGGGAGATTGGGATGAGCAGTTCTTC	CASSLGPAGDWDEQFF
TRBV19	TRBJ1-6	-	many	TGTGCCAGTAGTATGGCCCCCGCATCGGACAGCTATAATTCACCCCTCCACTTT	CASSMAPASDSYNSPLHF
TRBV7-2	TRBJ1-2	-	-	TGTGCCAGCAGCCGAAACCTGGCAGACCTCTATGGCTACACCTTC	CASSRNLADLYGYTF
TRBV7-6	TRBJ2-5	-	-	TGTGCCAGCAGTCCTCTTATGGGAGAGGCGGAGACCCGGTACTTC	CASSPLMGEAETRYF
TRBV5-1	TRBJ2-6	-	-	TGCGTCAGCAGCTCCCTTATTTGGGCGGGTACGTCTGGGGCCAACGTCCTGACTTTC	CVSSSLIWAGTSGANVLTF
TRBV19	TRBJ1-1	-	many	TGTGCCGTCGGAGGGGGACCAGACCTTGAAGCTTTCTTT	CAVGGGPDLEAFF
TRBV7-2	TRBJ1-2	-	few	TGTGCCAGCAGCTTATCTGAGGGGCCGGGTAACTATGGCTACACCTTC	CASSLSEGPGNYGYTF
TRBV6-5	TRBJ2-7	-	few	TGTGCCAGCAGTGTCTCCATCTACGAGCAGTACTTC	CASSVSIYEQYF
TRBV7-9	TRBJ2-7	-	many	TGTGCCAGCTACGATCGGCGGGGCGAGCAGTACTTC	CASYDRRGEQYF
TRBV29-1	TRBJ1-1	-	-	TGCAGCGTATCGGCAGGGCCTGACACTGAAGCTTTCTTT	CSVSAGPDTEAFF
TRBV7-9	TRBJ2-5	TRBD1	many	TGTGCCAGCAGCTTCGGACAGGGGAAAGAGACCCAGTACTTC	CASSFGQGKETQYF
TRBV2	TRBJ2-7	-	many	TGTGCCAGCAGTGAAGCGCTAGTTGGGGCGGTAAACTACGAGCAGTACTTC	CASSEALVGAVNYEQYF
TRBV10-3	TRBJ2-5	-	many	TGTGCCATCAGTGAGACGCCGGTAGCGGAGACCCAGTACTTC	CAISETPVAETQYF
TRBV6-7	TRBJ1-1	TRBD1	many	TGTGCCGCAGGGGGATGTACCACTGAAGCTTTCTTT	CAAGGCTTEAFF
TRBV7-2	TRBJ1-1	-	few	TGTGCCAGCAGCTACCGGACGGGGTCAAACACTGAAGCTTTCTTT	CASSYRTGSNTEAFF
TRBV19	TRBJ1-6	-	-	TGTGCCAGTAGTATTAGGGGGTTCGGATCACCCCTCCACTTT	CASSIRGFGSPLHF
TRBV9	TRBJ2-7	TRBD1	-	TGTGCCAGCAGCGTAGGGGGGACAGCCCCTGTAAAGCAGTACTTC	CASSVGGTAPVKQYF
TRBV20-1	TRBJ1-1	TRBD1	many	TGCAGTGCTAGAGGGCAGGGGGCGCAAGCTTTCTTT	CSARGQGAQAFF
TRBV20-1	TRBJ2-7	-	many	TGCAGTGCTAGCCCCCTGGATTACGAGCAGTACTTC	CSASPLDYEQYF
TRBV7-8	TRBJ2-7	-	many	TGTGCCAGCAGCCGTGAGTGGGGCGAGCAGTACTTC	CASSREWGEQYF
TRBV20-1	TRBJ1-6	-	many	TGCAGTGCTAGAGATCTTAGCTCCTATAATTCACCCCTCCACTTT	CSARDLSSYNSPLHF
TRBV7-8	TRBJ2-7	-	many	TGTGCCAGCAGCCCCTTCCGGGGGAACTACGAGCAGTACTTC	CASSPFRGNYEQYF
TRBV15	TRBJ2-5	-	-	TGTGCCACCAGCAGAGACATGGGAGCGGGTGAGACCCAGTACTTC	CATSRDMGAGETQYF